In this sample, the clone carrying this TCR beta chain turned up a few times. Its specificity is not known. Trimming left V 0 bases short and J 1 base short, with 10 bases between. CDR1 and CDR2 from the germline V gene are GTSNPN and SVGIG (reference sequence). This CDR3 comprises 16 residues. Combining a sample-barcoded 5' primer with a J-beta primer mix, a second PCR ran for roughly 7 to 11 cycles. One entry per CDR3 protein results from TCRdb running MiXCR on the 5' RACE reads. The table includes around 1,500,000 distinct CDR3 sequences, roughly 27% detected once. The data derive from a study of blood T cells in healthy people across ages. Study-level findings and limits: Estimates of total diversity, which came from one million sequenced T cells, were considered to be underestimates.

This receptor was taken from a woman in her 30s in good health. Sequenced material: blood. The rearrangement links TRBV30 to TRBJ2-6; the D gene is possibly TRBD1 (5 bases). In DNA, the CDR3 is TGTGCCTGGAGTGTACCCCGGACATCTGGGGCCAACGTCCTGACTTTC. This sequence encodes CAWSVPRTSGANVLTF.